The present T cell receptor beta chain was sequenced within a study of STAT5B mutations in CD4+ large granular lymphocyte leukemia. General study findings and limits: Patient CD4-sorted repertoires stayed more clonal than healthy ones after leukemic-clone removal. The CD4+ versus CD8+ T-LGLL clonality difference may reflect limited sample size.

Data came from immunoSEQ multiplex PCR; TCRdb stores just in-frame clones and leaves some out. Counted here are about 40,000 clones, 84% occurring once; the ten biggest clones make up less than 0.45%. Regarding this clone: The antigen is not known.

Germline values: CDR1 DFQATT, CDR2 SNEGSKA (reference sequence). The CDR3 totals 11 residues. J was trimmed by 7 bases and V by 5 bases; bases with no gene match: 4. This clonotype originated in a human donor in good health. V is TRBV20-1 and J is TRBJ1-2, with 7 bases fitting TRBD1. The sample comprised CD4+ T cells from blood buffy coats. DNA for the CDR3: TGCAGTGCTTACAGGGGACGTGGCTACACCTTC. It specifies CSAYRGRGYTF.